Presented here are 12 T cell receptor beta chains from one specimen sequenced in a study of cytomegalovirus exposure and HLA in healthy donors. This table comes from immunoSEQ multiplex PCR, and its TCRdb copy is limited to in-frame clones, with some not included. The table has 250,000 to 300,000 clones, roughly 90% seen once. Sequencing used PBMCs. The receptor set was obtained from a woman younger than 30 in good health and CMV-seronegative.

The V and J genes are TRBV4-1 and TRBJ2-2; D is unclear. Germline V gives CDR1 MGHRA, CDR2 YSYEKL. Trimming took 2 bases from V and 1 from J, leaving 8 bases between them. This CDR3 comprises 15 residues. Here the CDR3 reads CASSQWAGNTGELFF. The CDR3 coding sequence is TGCGCCAGCAGCCAATGGGCAGGGAACACCGGGGAGCTGTTTTTT.

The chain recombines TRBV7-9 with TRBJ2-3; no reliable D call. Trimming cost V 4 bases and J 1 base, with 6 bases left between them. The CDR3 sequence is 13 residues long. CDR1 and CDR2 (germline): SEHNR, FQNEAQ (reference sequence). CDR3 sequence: CASSSSGTDTQYF. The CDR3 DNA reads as TGTGCCAGCAGCTCTTCTGGCACAGATACGCAGTATTTT.

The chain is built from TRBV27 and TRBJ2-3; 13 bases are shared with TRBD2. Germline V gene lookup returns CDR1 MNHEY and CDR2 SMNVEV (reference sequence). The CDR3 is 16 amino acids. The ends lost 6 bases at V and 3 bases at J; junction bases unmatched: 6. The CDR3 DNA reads TGTGCCAGCAGCCCGGGGACTAGCGGGGTTACAGATACGCAGTATTTT. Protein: CASSPGTSGVTDTQYF.

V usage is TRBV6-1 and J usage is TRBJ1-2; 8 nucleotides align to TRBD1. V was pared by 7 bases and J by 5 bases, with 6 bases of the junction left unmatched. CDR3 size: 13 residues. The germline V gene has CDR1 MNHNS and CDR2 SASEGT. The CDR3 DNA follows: TGTGCCAGCAATGGGCAGGGGGCATATGGCTACACCTTC. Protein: CASNGQGAYGYTF.

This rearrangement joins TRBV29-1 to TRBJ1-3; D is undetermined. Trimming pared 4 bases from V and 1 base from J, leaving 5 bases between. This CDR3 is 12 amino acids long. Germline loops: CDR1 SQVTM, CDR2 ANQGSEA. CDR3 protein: CSVAFSGNTIYF. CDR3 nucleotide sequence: TGCAGCGTTGCCTTTTCTGGAAACACCATATATTTT.

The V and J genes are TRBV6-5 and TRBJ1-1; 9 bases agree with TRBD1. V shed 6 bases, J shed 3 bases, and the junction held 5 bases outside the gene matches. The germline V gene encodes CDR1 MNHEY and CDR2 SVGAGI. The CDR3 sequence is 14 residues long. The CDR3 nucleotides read TGTGCCAGCAGCGACAGGGACAGGGACACTGAAGCTTTCTTT. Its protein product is CASSDRDRDTEAFF.

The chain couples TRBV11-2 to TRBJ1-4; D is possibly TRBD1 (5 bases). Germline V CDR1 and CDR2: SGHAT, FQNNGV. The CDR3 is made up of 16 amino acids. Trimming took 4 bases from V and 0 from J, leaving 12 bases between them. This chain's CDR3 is CASSSSRQSTNEKLFF. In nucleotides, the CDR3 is TGTGCCAGCAGCTCCTCACGACAGTCAACTAATGAAAAACTGTTTTTT.

CDR3 in amino acids: CASSQTGWTEAFF. CDR3 bases: TGTGCCAGCAGCCAGACAGGGTGGACTGAAGCTTTCTTT. This rearrangement joins TRBV6-6 to TRBJ1-1; 7 bases are a match to TRBD1. V was clipped by 6 bases and J by 5 bases; unmatched bases: 6. This CDR3 has 13 residues. Germline values: CDR1 MNHNY, CDR2 SVGAGI (reference sequence).

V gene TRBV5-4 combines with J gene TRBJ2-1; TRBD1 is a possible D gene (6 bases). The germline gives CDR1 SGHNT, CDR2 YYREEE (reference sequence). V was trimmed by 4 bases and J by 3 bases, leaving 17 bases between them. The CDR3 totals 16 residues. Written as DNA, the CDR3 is TGTGCCAGCAGCCATCCGTATGGACAGAACTACAATGAGCAGTTCTTC. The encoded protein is CASSHPYGQNYNEQFF.

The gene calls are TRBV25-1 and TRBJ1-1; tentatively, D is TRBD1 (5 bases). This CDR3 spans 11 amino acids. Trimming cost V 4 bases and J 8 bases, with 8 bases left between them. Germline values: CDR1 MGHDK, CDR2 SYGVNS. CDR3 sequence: CASSVNREAFF. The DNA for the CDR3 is TGTGCCAGCAGTGTGAACAGGGAAGCTTTCTTT.

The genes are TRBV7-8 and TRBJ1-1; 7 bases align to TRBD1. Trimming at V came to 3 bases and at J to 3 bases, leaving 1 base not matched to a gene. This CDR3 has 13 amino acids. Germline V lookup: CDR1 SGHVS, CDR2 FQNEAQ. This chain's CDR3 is CASSFTGDTEAFF. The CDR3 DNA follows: TGTGCCAGCAGCTTTACAGGGGACACTGAAGCTTTCTTT.

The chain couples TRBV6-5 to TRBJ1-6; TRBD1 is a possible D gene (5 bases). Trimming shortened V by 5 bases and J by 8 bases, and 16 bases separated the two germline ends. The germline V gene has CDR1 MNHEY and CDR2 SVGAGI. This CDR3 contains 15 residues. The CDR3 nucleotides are TGTGCCAGCAGTCCCCAGGGAATCATGGATTCACCCCTCCACTTT. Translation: CASSPQGIMDSPLHF.